One sample yielded the 13 T cell receptor beta chains listed below, sequenced in a study of early T cells in non-severe SARS-CoV-2 infection. TCRdb re-called the 5' RACE reads through MiXCR, storing one row per CDR3 protein. The sample consists of 75,000 to 100,000 distinct CDR3 sequences, 14% of them appearing once. The sequencing input was whole blood. The receptors come from an adult who was a healthcare worker with PCR-confirmed SARS-CoV-2 infection or an uninfected control (not recorded which).

In its sample, this clonotype was seen a few times. The CDR3 region has the DNA TGTGCCAGCAGCTTAGAGCAGGGGGCGCTGAACACTGAAGCTTTCTTT. Its translation: CASSLEQGALNTEAFF. This chain connects TRBV7-2 to TRBJ1-1; TRBD1 matches at 8 bases. After removal of 1 base from V and 0 bases from J, the junction contained 4 bases not matched to a gene. Per germline, CDR1 SGHTA and CDR2 FQGNSA. CDR3 size: 16 residues.

The table lists this clonotype with a few counts. CDR3 DNA: TGTGCCACCTCAGCTACGTCTAGCACAGATACGCAGTATTTT. Amino acid sequence: CATSATSSTDTQYF. The chain joins TRBV10-3 to TRBJ2-3; D gene unclear. Germline values: CDR1 ENHRY, CDR2 SYGVKD. This CDR3 spans 14 amino acids. Trimming removed 10 bases from V and 0 bases from J, with 14 bases in between.

This clonotype came up many times. J is TRBJ1-5 and V is TRBV3-1; D is perhaps TRBD1 (5 bases). This CDR3 spans 13 amino acids. V dropped 0 bases and J dropped 9 bases, with 9 bases sitting between them. Germline CDR1 is LGHDT and CDR2 is YNNKEL (reference sequence). CDR3 nucleotides: TGTGCCAGCAGCCAAGATACGGGGCTGCCCCAGCATTTT. Its protein product is CASSQDTGLPQHF.

This rearrangement joins TRBV27 to TRBJ2-1; 15 bases agree with TRBD2. The J segment lost 4 bases and the V segment lost 6 bases, leaving 7 bases of the junction unmatched. The V gene's germline CDR1 is MNHEY and CDR2 SMNVEV (reference sequence). This CDR3 has 17 residues. CDR3 coding DNA: TGTGCCAGCAGCACCGGGACTAGCGGGGGGATATACAATGAGCAGTTCTTC. It encodes CASSTGTSGGIYNEQFF.

This rearrangement joins TRBV19 to TRBJ1-5; TRBD1 aligns across 7 bases. CDR1 and CDR2 (germline): LNHDA, SQIVND (reference sequence). The length of the CDR3 is 16 residues. Trimming cost V 0 bases and J 5 bases; bases outside gene matches: 7. The chain's CDR3 is CASSIEGRQGYQPQHF. CDR3 in DNA: TGTGCCAGTAGTATAGAGGGTCGACAGGGCTATCAGCCCCAGCATTTT.

J is TRBJ1-6 and V is TRBV12-3 or TRBV12-4; weak D call: TRBD1 (5 bases). CDR3 size: 17 residues. With 0 bases removed from V and 10 bases from J, the gap between germline ends came to 19 bases. CDR3: CASSLAGPMGLKSPLHF. CDR3 coding DNA: TGTGCCAGCAGTTTAGCAGGCCCGATGGGGCTTAAATCACCCCTCCACTTT.

This sequence joins TRBV29-1 and TRBJ2-3; tentative D call: TRBD1 (6 bases). The CDR3 sequence is 13 residues long. The V end lost 6 bases, the J end lost 0 bases, and 10 bases lay between the germline ends. The V gene's germline CDR1 is SQVTM and CDR2 ANQGSEA. The CDR3 DNA follows: TGCAGCGTCGGACAGACTAGCACAGATACGCAGTATTTT. Encoded protein: CSVGQTSTDTQYF.

The chain has TRBV7-2 and TRBJ2-5; 12 nucleotides agree with TRBD2. Unmatched junction bases numbered 5, after V lost 5 bases and J lost 4 bases. Germline values: CDR1 SGHTA, CDR2 FQGNSA. The CDR3 is 15 residues long. For the CDR3, the DNA is TGTGCCAGCAGCCCGACTAGCGGGGGCCTAGAGACCCAGTACTTC. Translating gives CASSPTSGGLETQYF.

This chain uses TRBV12-3 or TRBV12-4 with TRBJ1-1; possibly TRBD1 for D (6 bases). Trimming removed 4 bases from V and 1 base from J, with 10 bases in between. The CDR3 has 14 residues. The CDR3 DNA sequence: TGTGCCAGCAGTTCGCGGGGGCAGAACACTGAAGCTTTCTTT. This translates into CASSSRGQNTEAFF.

There are a few counts of this clonotype. The chain links TRBV7-2 to TRBJ2-6, with D possibly being TRBD2 (7 bases). Germline CDR1 is SGHTA and CDR2 is FQGNSA. The CDR3 runs 16 residues. The V end lost 4 bases, the J end lost 3 bases, and 13 bases lay between the germline ends. This CDR3 is CASSSPRGLGANVLTF. As DNA, the CDR3 is TGTGCCAGCAGCTCCCCGCGGGGGCTTGGGGCCAACGTCCTGACTTTC. The full variable domain, in which reference TRBV7-2 and TRBJ2-6 provide the parts outside the CDR3, is GAGVSQSPSNKVTEKGKDVELRCDPISGHTALYWYRQSLGQGLEFLIYFQGNSAPDKSGLPSDRFSAERTGGSVSTLTIQRTQQEDSAVYLCASSSPRGLGANVLTFGAGSRLTVL.

This clonotype has only a few counts. The chain carries TRBV6-2 or TRBV6-3 and TRBJ2-5; TRBD2 matches at 11 bases. Losses at the gene ends were 7 bases for V and 4 bases for J; bases not matched to a gene: 14. The CDR3 contains 17 residues. From germline, CDR1 is MNHEY and CDR2 SVGEGT. The CDR3, as DNA: TGTGCCAGCATCCGCGGGCTAGCGGGGGGCAGGCCAGAGACCCAGTACTTC. Its translation is CASIRGLAGGRPETQYF.

The rearrangement uses TRBV7-2 and TRBJ1-2; TRBD1 agrees at 9 bases. Trimming at V came to 5 bases and at J to 6 bases, leaving 4 bases not matched to a gene. Germline V gene data show CDR1 as SGHTA and CDR2 as FQGNSA. The CDR3 consists of 13 residues. Here the CDR3 reads CASSVQGANGYTF. CDR3 sequence (DNA): TGTGCCAGCAGCGTACAGGGGGCTAATGGCTACACCTTC.

The chain combines TRBV28 with TRBJ2-7; 9 bases agree with TRBD2. J was trimmed by 2 bases and V by 5 bases; bases with no gene match: 4. Germline CDR1 is MDHEN and CDR2 is SYDVKM. The CDR3 totals 14 residues. The DNA of the CDR3 is TGTGCCAGCAGTATTAGCGGGGGAGCCTACGAGCAGTACTTC. This translates into CASSISGGAYEQYF.